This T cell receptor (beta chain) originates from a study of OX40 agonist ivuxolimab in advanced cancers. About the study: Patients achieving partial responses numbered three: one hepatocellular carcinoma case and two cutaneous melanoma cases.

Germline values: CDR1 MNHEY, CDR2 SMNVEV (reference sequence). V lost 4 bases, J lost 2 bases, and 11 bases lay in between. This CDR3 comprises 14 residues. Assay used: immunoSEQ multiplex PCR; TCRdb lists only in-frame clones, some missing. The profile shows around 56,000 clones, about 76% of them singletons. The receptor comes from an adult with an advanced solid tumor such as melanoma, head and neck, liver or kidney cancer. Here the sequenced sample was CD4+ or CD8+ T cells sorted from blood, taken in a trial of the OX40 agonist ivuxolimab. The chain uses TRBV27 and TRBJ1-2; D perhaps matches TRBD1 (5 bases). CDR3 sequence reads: CASSSTVKNYGYTF. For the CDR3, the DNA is TGTGCCAGCAGTTCGACAGTGAAAAACTATGGCTACACCTTC.